This TCR beta chain was captured in a study of T cells in localized non-small cell lung cancer. The method was immunoSEQ multiplex PCR; TCRdb's version includes in-frame clones alone and lacks a portion of them. In the table there are 45,000 to 60,000 clones, 86% of which are singletons. This TCR came from a woman aged 40-69 years with stage I lung adenocarcinoma. Specimen: peripheral blood, collected before any cancer treatment.

The CDR3 sequence is CASSKQGLNQPQHF. CDR3 coding DNA: TGTGCCAGCAGTAAACAGGGATTGAATCAGCCCCAGCATTTT. The rearrangement joins TRBV6-1 to TRBJ1-5, with a weak D call TRBD1 (6 bases). V was shortened by 5 bases and J by 4 bases, with 12 bases between the two germline ends. CDR1 is MNHNS, CDR2 SASEGT, per germline. The CDR3 runs 14 residues.